This T cell receptor (beta chain) was found in a study of blood T cell repertoires in COVID-19. At the level of the study: From T cells, B-cell-depleted T cells, or PBMCs came the material, which was cDNA or gDNA.

The germline gives CDR1 LGHNA, CDR2 YSLEER. V was clipped by 1 base and J by 2 bases, with 21 bases between them. The CDR3 totals 19 residues. In the original analysis: Estimates of nucleated cell counts were drawn from the amplification of reference gene primers. Libraries were prepared by immunoSEQ multiplex PCR; TCRdb keeps only in-frame clonotypes and omits some of them. That table gives V, J and clone size, and the DNA gave D and trimming. Of about 490,000 clones listed, 75% to 90% are singletons. The origin of this receptor is a human donor in a cohort sampled during active COVID-19. The V call is TRBV4-3, the J call TRBJ1-5; D unclear. The sample comprised peripheral blood. CDR3 coding DNA: TGCGCCAGCAGCCAAGGGGGTGACCGGGGAGGGCTGGGCAATCAGCCCCAGCATTTT. It translates to CASSQGGDRGGLGNQPQHF.